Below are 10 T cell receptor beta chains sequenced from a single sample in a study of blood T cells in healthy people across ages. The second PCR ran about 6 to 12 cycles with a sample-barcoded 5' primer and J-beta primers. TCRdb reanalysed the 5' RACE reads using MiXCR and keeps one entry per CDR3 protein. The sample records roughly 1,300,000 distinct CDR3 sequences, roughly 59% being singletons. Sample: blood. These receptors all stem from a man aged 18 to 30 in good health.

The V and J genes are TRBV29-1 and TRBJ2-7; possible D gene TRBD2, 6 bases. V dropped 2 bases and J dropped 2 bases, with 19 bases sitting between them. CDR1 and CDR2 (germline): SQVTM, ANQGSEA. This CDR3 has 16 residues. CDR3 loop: CSVELPFSGATYEQYF. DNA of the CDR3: TGCAGCGTTGAACTCCCCTTTAGCGGAGCAACCTACGAGCAGTACTTC.

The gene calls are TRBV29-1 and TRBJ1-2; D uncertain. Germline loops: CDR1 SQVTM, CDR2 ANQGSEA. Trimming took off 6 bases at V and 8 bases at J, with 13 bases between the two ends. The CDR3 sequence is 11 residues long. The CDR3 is CSVDFHSGYTF. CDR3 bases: TGCAGCGTGGACTTTCACTCGGGCTACACCTTC.

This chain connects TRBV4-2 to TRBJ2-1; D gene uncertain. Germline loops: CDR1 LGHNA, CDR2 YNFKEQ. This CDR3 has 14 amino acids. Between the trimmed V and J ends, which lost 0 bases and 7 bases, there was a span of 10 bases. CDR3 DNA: TGTGCCAGCAGCCAAGAGTTTGGGCGTAATGAGCAGTTCTTC. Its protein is CASSQEFGRNEQFF.

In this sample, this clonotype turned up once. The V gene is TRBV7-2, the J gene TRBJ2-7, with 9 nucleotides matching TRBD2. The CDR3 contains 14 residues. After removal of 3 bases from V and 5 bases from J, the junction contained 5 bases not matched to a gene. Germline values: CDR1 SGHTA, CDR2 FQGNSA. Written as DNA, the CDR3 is TGTGCCAGCAGCTTTGCTAGCGGGAATCACGAGCAGTACTTC. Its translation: CASSFASGNHEQYF. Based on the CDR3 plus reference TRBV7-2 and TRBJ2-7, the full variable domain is GAGVSQSPSNKVTEKGKDVELRCDPISGHTALYWYRQSLGQGLEFLIYFQGNSAPDKSGLPSDRFSAERTGGSVSTLTIQRTQQEDSAVYLCASSFASGNHEQYFGPGTRLTVT.

CDR3 protein: CASSQGVRDRVSGYTF. The CDR3 DNA sequence: TGCGCCAGCAGCCAGGGCGTCCGGGACAGGGTCTCTGGCTACACCTTC. The chain joins TRBV4-3 to TRBJ1-2; 9 bases fit TRBD1. The CDR3 runs 16 residues. Germline V gene lookup returns CDR1 LGHNA and CDR2 YSLEER. V was pared by 3 bases and J by 7 bases, with 12 bases of the junction left unmatched.

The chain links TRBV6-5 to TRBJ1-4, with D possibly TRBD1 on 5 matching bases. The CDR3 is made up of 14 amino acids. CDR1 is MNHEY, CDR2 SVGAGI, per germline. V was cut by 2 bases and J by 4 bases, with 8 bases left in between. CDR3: CASSYLGGNEKLFF. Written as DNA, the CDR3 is TGTGCCAGCAGTTACCTTGGGGGTAATGAAAAACTGTTTTTT.

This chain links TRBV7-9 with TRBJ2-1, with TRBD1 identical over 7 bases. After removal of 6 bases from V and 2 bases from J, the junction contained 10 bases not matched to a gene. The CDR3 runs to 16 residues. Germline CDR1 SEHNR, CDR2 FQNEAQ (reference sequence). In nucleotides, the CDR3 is TGTGCCAGCAGTCCCACCCTCCAGGGGGCCTACAATGAGCAGTTCTTC. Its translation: CASSPTLQGAYNEQFF.

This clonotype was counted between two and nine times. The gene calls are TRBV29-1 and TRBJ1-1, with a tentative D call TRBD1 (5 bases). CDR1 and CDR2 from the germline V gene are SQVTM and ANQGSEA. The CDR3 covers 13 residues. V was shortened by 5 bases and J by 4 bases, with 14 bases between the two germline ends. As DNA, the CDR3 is TGCAGCGTTTCCATCACGGGGGGCACTGAAGCTTTCTTT. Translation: CSVSITGGTEAFF. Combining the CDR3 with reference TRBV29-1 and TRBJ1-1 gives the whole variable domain SAVISQKPSRDICQRGTSLTIQCQVDSQVTMMFWYRQQPGQSLTLIATANQGSEATYESGFVIDKFPISRPNLTFSTLTVSNMSPEDSSIYLCSVSITGGTEAFFGQGTRLTVV.

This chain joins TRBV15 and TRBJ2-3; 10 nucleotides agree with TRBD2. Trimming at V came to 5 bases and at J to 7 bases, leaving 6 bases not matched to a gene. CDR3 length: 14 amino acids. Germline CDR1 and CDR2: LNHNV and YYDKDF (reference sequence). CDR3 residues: CATSPRTSGNTQYF. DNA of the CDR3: TGTGCCACCAGCCCTCGGACTAGCGGAAATACGCAGTATTTT.

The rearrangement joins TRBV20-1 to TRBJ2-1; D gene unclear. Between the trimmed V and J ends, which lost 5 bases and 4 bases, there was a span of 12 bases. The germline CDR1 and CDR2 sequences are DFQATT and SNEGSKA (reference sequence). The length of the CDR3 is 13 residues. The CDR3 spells CSAWAVGYNEQFF. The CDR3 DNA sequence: TGCAGTGCTTGGGCCGTAGGGTACAATGAGCAGTTCTTC.